A selection of T cell receptor beta chains follows, all from one sample in a study of control samples from healthy donors and cancer patients. Sequencing used immunoSEQ multiplex PCR; TCRdb keeps in-frame clones, though not all of them. This sample has some 95,000 clones, with about 80% found just once. Sample: blood. Receptors were obtained from a woman aged 30 to 39 in good health. Both conserved end residues are part of each CDR3. The D gene is left open where the match is weak. Not every row has a clone size; where given, it reads once, few, many or a size class.

clone_size | j_call | v_call | d_call | cdr3_aa | cdr3_nt
. | TRBJ2-5 | TRBV19 | TRBD1 | CASSMGRQGWRQYF | TGTGCCAGTAGTATGGGGCGACAGGGGTGGCGCCAGTACTTC
. | TRBJ1-2 | TRBV2 | . | CASSETWESLKGYTF | TGTGCCAGCAGTGAAACCTGGGAGAGCTTGAAGGGCTACACCTTC
. | TRBJ1-1 | TRBV9 | TRBD1 | CASSVEAGGLTEAFF | TGTGCCAGCAGCGTAGAAGCAGGGGGCCTCACTGAAGCTTTCTTT
. | TRBJ2-7 | TRBV30 | TRBD1 | CASEGQGAWQYF | TGTGCCTCCGAGGGACAGGGGGCTTGGCAGTACTTC
. | TRBJ2-7 | TRBV18 | TRBD1 | CASSPETGQGSYF | TGTGCCAGCTCACCAGAGACGGGACAGGGAAGCTACTTC
few | TRBJ2-5 | TRBV9 | . | CASSVTGTQPQETQYF | TGTGCCAGCAGCGTAACTGGGACCCAACCCCAAGAGACCCAGTACTTC
few | TRBJ2-3 | TRBV6-1 | TRBD2 | CASSGASGGAYTDTQYF | TGTGCCAGCAGTGGGGCTAGCGGGGGGGCCTACACAGATACGCAGTATTTT
. | TRBJ1-5 | TRBV9 | TRBD1 | CASSPEGGSGNQPQHF | TGTGCCAGCAGCCCAGAAGGGGGCTCGGGCAATCAGCCCCAGCATTTT
. | TRBJ2-5 | TRBV11-3 | TRBD2 | CASSLGTAGGKETQYF | TGTGCCAGCAGCTTAGGGACAGCGGGGGGAAAAGAGACCCAGTACTTC
. | TRBJ1-5 | TRBV19 | TRBD1 | CASTPGRTGGNQPQHF | TGTGCCAGTACCCCAGGGAGGACAGGGGGGAATCAGCCCCAGCATTTT
. | TRBJ2-7 | TRBV5-4 | TRBD2 | CASSPFPRTSDYEQYF | TGTGCCAGCAGCCCATTCCCCAGGACTAGCGACTACGAGCAGTACTTC
once | TRBJ1-1 | TRBV11-2 | . | CASSLDIPAGMVF | TGTGCCAGCAGCTTAGATATACCAGCCGGCATGGTCTTT
. | TRBJ1-2 | TRBV9 | . | CASSAGQNSNYGYTF | TGTGCCAGCAGCGCAGGACAGAATTCTAACTATGGCTACACCTTC
. | TRBJ1-3 | TRBV4-3 | . | CASSQVLWDSGNTIYF | TGCGCCAGCAGCCAAGTTTTGTGGGACTCTGGAAACACCATATATTTT
. | TRBJ2-2 | TRBV6-2/TRBV6-3 | . | CASSFSAGELFF | TGTGCCAGCAGTTTCTCGGCCGGGGAGCTGTTTTTT
. | TRBJ2-1 | TRBV7-2 | . | CASKPPDSYNEQFF | TGTGCCAGCAAACCTCCCGACTCCTACAATGAGCAGTTCTTC
. | TRBJ1-1 | TRBV6-2/TRBV6-3 | TRBD1 | CASSYGVGGTGYLANTEAFF | TGTGCCAGCAGTTATGGTGTCGGAGGGACAGGGTATTTAGCGAACACTGAAGCTTTCTTT
. | TRBJ2-2 | TRBV3-1/TRBV3-2 | . | CASSQGYTGELFF | TGTGCCAGCAGCCAAGGATACACCGGGGAGCTGTTTTTT